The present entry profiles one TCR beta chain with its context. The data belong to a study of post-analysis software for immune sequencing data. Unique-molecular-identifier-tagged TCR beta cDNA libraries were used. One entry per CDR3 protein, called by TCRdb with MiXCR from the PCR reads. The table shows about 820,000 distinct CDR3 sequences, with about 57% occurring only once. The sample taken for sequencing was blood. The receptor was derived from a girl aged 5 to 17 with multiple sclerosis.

The DNA of the CDR3 is TGTGCCAGCACGGGACCAGAGAGCTATGGCTACACCTTC. Amino acids: CASTGPESYGYTF. V gene TRBV12-3 or TRBV12-4 combines with J gene TRBJ1-2, with D tentatively TRBD1 (5 bases). Trimming removed 7 bases at V and 4 bases at J, with 13 bases between. This CDR3 is 13 amino acids long.